This record covers a single TCR beta chain. This sample is part of a study of blood T cell repertoires in COVID-19. The method was immunoSEQ multiplex PCR; TCRdb's version includes in-frame clones alone and lacks a portion of them. Of some 270,000 clones in the sample, approximately 88% were seen once. Germline values: CDR1 SEHNR, CDR2 FQNEAQ (reference sequence). The length of the CDR3 is 12 residues. V gave up 3 bases and J gave up 6 bases, with 6 bases separating them. Specimen: PBMCs or T cells enriched from blood (not recorded which). The chain employs TRBV7-9 and TRBJ2-1; no firm D call. The TCR comes from a woman in her forties who had been exposed to COVID-19. CDR3: CASSFSSNEQFF. The CDR3 DNA reads as TGTGCCAGCAGCTTCTCGAGCAATGAGCAGTTCTTC.